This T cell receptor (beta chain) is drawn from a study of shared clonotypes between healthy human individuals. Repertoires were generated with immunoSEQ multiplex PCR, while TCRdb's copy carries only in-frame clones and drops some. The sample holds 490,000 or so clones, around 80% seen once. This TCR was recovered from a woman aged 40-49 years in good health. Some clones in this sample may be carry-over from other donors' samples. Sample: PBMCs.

The CDR3 nucleotides are TGTGCCAGCAGTTTTCCCCGGGCAGTACCCTCCTACGAGCAGTACTTC. Amino acid sequence: CASSFPRAVPSYEQYF. J is TRBJ2-5 and V is TRBV28; unclear D gene. The DNA end lines up better with TRBJ2-7; the J call may be wrong. The germline V gene encodes CDR1 MDHEN and CDR2 SYDVKM. The CDR3 totals 16 residues.